This T cell receptor (beta chain) was recovered during a study of T-cell reconstitution after alpha-beta-depleted transplantation in children. Unique molecular identifiers were built into the TCRbeta library. One entry per CDR3 protein, called by TCRdb with MiXCR from the PCR reads. The data contain almost 500,000 distinct CDR3 sequences, around 12% of them singletons. This CDR3 is 13 amino acids long. V shed 8 bases and J shed 2 bases, with 11 bases lying between them. Germline CDR1 and CDR2: ENHRY and SYGVKD. This clonotype originated in a human donor who donated a stem cell graft to a child with combined immunodeficiency. Source: PBMCs from the stem cell graft donor, taken from the stem cell graft. This chain joins TRBV10-3 and TRBJ2-3, with D uncertain. The CDR3 coding sequence is TGTGCCATCCACCGGGCATACACAGATACGCAGTATTTT. As protein: CAIHRAYTDTQYF.